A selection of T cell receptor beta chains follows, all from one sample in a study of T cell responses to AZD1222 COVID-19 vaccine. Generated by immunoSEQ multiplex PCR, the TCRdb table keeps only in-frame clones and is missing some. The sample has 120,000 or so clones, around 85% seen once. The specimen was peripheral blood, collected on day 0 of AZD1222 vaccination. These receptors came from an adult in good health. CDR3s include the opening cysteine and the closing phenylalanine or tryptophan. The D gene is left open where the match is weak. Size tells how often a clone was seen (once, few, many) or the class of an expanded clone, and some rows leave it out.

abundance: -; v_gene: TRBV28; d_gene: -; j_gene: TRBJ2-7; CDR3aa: CASSFLSYEQYF; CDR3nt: TGTGCCAGCAGTTTTCTATCCTACGAGCAGTACTTC
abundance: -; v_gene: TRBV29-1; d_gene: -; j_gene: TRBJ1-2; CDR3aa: CSDTDSDNYGYTF; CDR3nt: TGCAGCGACACGGACAGTGATAACTATGGCTACACCTTC
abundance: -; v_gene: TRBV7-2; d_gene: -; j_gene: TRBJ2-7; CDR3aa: CASSLGRGSYF; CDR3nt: TGTGCCAGCAGCTTAGGTCGGGGCTCGTACTTC
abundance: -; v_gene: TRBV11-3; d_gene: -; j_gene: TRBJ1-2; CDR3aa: CASSPPGVRGGYTF; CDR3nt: TGTGCCAGCAGCCCACCAGGTGTGCGTGGAGGCTACACCTTC
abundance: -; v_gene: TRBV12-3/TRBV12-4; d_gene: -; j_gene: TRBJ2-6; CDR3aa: CASARANVLTF; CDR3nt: TGTGCCAGCGCACGAGCCAACGTCCTGACTTTC
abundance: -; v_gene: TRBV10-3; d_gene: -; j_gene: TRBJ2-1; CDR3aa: CAISEKGGDYNEQFF; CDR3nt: TGTGCCATCAGTGAGAAGGGGGGCGACTACAATGAGCAGTTCTTC
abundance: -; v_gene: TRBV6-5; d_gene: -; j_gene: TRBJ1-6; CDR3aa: CASREGYAYNSPLHF; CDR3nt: TGTGCCAGCCGGGAGGGGTATGCTTATAATTCACCCCTCCACTTT
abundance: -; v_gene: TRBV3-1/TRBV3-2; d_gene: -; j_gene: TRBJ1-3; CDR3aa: CASSQRSGNTIYF; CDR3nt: TGTGCCAGCAGCCAGAGGTCTGGAAACACCATATATTTT
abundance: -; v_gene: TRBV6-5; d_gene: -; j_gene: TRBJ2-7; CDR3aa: CASSLGAPGTYEQYF; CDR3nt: TGTGCCAGCTCGTTAGGGGCTCCGGGCACCTACGAGCAGTACTTC
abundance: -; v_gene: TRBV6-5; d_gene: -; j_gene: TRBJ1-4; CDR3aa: CASRYPQGNEKLFF; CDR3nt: TGTGCCAGTCGATACCCTCAGGGGAATGAAAAACTGTTTTTT
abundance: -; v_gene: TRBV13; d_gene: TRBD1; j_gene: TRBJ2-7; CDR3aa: CASSGIKGTGGSYEQYF; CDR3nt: TGTGCCAGCAGCGGAATCAAAGGGACAGGTGGAAGCTACGAGCAGTACTTC
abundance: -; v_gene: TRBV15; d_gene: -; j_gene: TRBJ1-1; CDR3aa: CATSRDRAGREAFF; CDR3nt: TGTGCCACCAGCAGAGATCGCGCGGGCCGTGAAGCTTTCTTT
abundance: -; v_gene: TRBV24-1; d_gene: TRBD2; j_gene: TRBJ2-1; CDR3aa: CATSEGRTSGGDNEQFF; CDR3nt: TGTGCCACCAGTGAGGGAAGGACTAGCGGGGGGGACAATGAGCAGTTCTTC
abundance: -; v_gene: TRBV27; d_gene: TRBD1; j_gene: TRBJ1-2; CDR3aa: CASSLYPGQGAGYTF; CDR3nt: TGTGCCAGCAGTTTATACCCGGGACAGGGTGCGGGCTACACCTTC
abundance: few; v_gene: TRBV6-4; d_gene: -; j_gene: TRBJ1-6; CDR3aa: CASSDGQFNSPLHF; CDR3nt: TGTGCCAGCAGTGACGGACAGTTCAATTCACCCCTCCACTTT
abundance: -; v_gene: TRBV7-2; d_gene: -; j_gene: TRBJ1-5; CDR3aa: CASSLGLSNQPQHF; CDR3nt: TGTGCCAGCAGCCTCGGGCTGAGCAATCAGCCCCAGCATTTT
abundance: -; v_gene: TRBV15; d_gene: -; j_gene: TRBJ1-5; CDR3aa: CATSRAGDNQPQHF; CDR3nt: TGTGCCACCAGCAGAGCCGGGGACAATCAGCCCCAGCATTTT
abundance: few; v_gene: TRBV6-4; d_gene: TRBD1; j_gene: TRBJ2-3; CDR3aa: CASSDGDRATDTQYF; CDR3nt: TGTGCCAGCAGTGACGGGGACAGGGCCACAGATACGCAGTATTTT
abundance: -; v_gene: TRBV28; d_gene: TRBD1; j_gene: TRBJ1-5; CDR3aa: CASSQGGSNQPQHF; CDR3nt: TGTGCCAGCAGTCAGGGGGGAAGCAATCAGCCCCAGCATTTT
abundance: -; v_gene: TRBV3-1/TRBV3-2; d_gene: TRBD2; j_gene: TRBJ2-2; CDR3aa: CASRLAVNTGELFF; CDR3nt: TGTGCCAGCAGACTAGCGGTGAACACCGGGGAGCTGTTTTTT
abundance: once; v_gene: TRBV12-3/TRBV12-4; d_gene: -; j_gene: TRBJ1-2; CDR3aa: CASSHSAEYGYTF; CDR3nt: TGTGCCAGCAGCCACTCAGCAGAGTATGGCTACACCTTC
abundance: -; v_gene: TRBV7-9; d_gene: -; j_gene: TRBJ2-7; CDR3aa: CASSLAHQTYEQYF; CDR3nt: TGTGCCAGCAGCTTAGCGCACCAGACCTACGAGCAGTACTTC
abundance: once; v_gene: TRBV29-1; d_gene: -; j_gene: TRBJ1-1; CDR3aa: CSVEEREGTEAFF; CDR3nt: TGCAGCGTTGAAGAAAGGGAGGGCACTGAAGCTTTCTTT
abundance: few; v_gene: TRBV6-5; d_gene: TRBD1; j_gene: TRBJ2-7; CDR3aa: CASSFPSETGSDEQYF; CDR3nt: TGTGCCAGCAGTTTCCCCTCCGAGACAGGGAGCGACGAGCAGTACTTC
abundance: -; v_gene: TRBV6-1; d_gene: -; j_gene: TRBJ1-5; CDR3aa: CASRNPTGHNQPQHF; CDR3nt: TGTGCCAGCAGGAATCCGACAGGACACAATCAGCCCCAGCATTTT
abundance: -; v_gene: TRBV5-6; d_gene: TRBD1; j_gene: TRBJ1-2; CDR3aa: CASSSTDREGGGYTF; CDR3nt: TGTGCCAGCAGCTCCACAGACAGGGAGGGCGGCGGCTACACCTTC
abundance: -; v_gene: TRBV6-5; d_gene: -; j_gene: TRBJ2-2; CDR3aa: CASSYLFGELFF; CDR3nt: TGTGCCAGCAGTTATCTCTTCGGGGAGCTGTTTTTT
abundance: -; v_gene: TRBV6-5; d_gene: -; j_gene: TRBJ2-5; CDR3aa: CASRTDQETQYF; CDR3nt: TGTGCCAGCAGGACAGACCAAGAGACCCAGTACTTC
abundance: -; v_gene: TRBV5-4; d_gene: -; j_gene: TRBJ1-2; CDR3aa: CASSLVNEVNYGYTF; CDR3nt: TGTGCCAGCAGCTTGGTAAATGAGGTTAACTATGGCTACACCTTC
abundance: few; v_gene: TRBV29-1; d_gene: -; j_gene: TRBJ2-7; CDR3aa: CSVEVRDPYEQYF; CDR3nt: TGCAGCGTTGAGGTACGGGATCCCTACGAGCAGTACTTC
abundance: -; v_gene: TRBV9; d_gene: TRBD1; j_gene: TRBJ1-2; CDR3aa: CASSVTAGQGPRSYGYTF; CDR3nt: TGTGCCAGCAGCGTTACAGCGGGACAGGGGCCGAGGTCCTATGGCTACACCTTC
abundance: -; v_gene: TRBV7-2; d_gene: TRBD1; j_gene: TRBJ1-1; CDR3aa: CASSPRQGGVTEAFF; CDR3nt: TGTGCCAGCAGCCCACGACAGGGGGGGGTTACTGAAGCTTTCTTT
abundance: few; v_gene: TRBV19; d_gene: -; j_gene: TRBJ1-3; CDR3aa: CASSIRTESSGNTIYF; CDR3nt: TGTGCCAGTAGTATCCGGACGGAAAGCTCTGGAAACACCATATATTTT
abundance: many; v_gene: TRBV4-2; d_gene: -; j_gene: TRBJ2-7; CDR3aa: CASSQGDTTVGEQYF; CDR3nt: TGTGCCAGCAGCCAAGGGGACACCACGGTAGGCGAGCAGTACTTC
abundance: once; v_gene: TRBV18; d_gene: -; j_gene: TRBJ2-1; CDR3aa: CASSPGGEQFF; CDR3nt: TGTGCCAGCTCACCTGGGGGAGAGCAGTTCTTC
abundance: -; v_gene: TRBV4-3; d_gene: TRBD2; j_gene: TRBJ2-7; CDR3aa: CASSQDSLAGGLEQYF; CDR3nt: TGCGCCAGCAGCCAAGACTCGCTAGCGGGGGGGCTCGAGCAGTACTTC
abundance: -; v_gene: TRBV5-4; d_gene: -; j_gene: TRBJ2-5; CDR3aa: CASSFGGQETQYF; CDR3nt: TGTGCCAGCAGCTTTGGGGGGCAAGAGACCCAGTACTTC
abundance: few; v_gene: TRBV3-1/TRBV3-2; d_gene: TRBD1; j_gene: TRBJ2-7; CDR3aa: CASRAGGAFTEQYF; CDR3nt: TGTGCCAGCAGGGCAGGGGGCGCTTTCACCGAGCAGTACTTC
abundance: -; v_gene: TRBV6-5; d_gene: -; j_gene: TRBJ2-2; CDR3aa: CASTRIGDGTGELFF; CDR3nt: TGTGCCAGCACCCGAATTGGGGACGGGACCGGGGAGCTGTTTTTT
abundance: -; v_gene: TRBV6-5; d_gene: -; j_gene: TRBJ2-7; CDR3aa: CASGSAGPYEQYF; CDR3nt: TGTGCCAGCGGCTCGGCCGGGCCCTACGAGCAGTACTTC
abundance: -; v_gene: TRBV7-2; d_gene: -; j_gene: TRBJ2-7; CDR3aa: CASSLPSYEQYF; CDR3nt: TGTGCCAGCAGCCTTCCCAGCTACGAGCAGTACTTC